The rows below give T cell receptor beta chains drawn from one sample of a study of T cells in Graves' hyperthyroidism and ophthalmopathy. TCRdb ran MiXCR on the multiplex PCR reads and lists one entry per CDR3 protein. The table shows hundreds of thousands of distinct CDR3 sequences, with more than 30% occurring only once. Material for sequencing was blood. Receptors originate from a young man with Graves' hyperthyroidism. Each CDR3 is given with its conserved first and last residue. The D gene is left open where the match is weak. Clone size, where shown, is once, few, many, or a class for clones that have expanded.

abundance | j_gene | v_gene | d_gene | CDR3aa | CDR3nt
many | TRBJ1-5 | TRBV7-2 | - | CASSSTRGMGPQHF | TGTGCCAGCAGCTCGACACGGGGCATGGGGCCCCAGCATTTT
- | TRBJ2-5 | TRBV29-1 | - | CSAEGEGMETQYF | TGCAGCGCAGAGGGAGAGGGGATGGAGACCCAGTACTTC
- | TRBJ1-5 | TRBV20-1 | TRBD1 | CSARDDSRGRDNQPQHF | TGCAGTGCTAGAGACGATTCCAGGGGGCGGGACAATCAGCCCCAGCATTTT
many | TRBJ1-5 | TRBV20-1 | - | CSAKTAGTGNQPQHF | TGCAGTGCTAAGACCGCAGGGACGGGGAATCAGCCCCAGCATTTT
- | TRBJ1-5 | TRBV6-5 | - | CASSYPPGAAGNQPQHF | TGTGCCAGCAGTTACCCTCCCGGGGCAGCGGGCAATCAGCCCCAGCATTTT
- | TRBJ2-7 | TRBV9 | TRBD1 | CASSETGGRSEQYF | TGTGCCAGCAGCGAGACAGGGGGCCGGAGCGAGCAGTACTTC
- | TRBJ2-7 | TRBV20-1 | TRBD2 | CSASNSGGPTYEQYF | TGCAGTGCTTCCAATAGCGGGGGACCGACCTACGAGCAGTACTTC
few | TRBJ1-1 | TRBV6-5 | - | CASTRQSNTEAFF | TGTGCCAGCACTAGGCAGTCGAACACTGAAGCTTTCTTT
- | TRBJ2-7 | TRBV27 | TRBD1 | CVSSMTGSYEQYF | TGTGTCAGCAGTATGACAGGGTCCTACGAGCAGTACTTC
few | TRBJ1-5 | TRBV10-3 | TRBD1 | CAISKPGTGDSNQPQHF | TGTGCCATCAGTAAGCCCGGGACAGGGGATAGCAATCAGCCCCAGCATTTT
- | TRBJ2-1 | TRBV29-1 | TRBD2 | CSVLADYNEQFF | TGCAGCGTTCTAGCGGATTACAATGAGCAGTTCTTC
few | TRBJ1-6 | TRBV12-3/TRBV12-4 | - | CASSFPGGNSPLHF | TGTGCCAGCAGTTTTCCCGGGGGAAATTCACCCCTCCACTTT
many | TRBJ1-1 | TRBV12-3/TRBV12-4 | - | CASSPPIAEAFF | TGTGCCAGCAGTCCCCCTATTGCTGAAGCTTTCTTT
few | TRBJ2-2 | TRBV7-9 | - | CASSLPRGGAGSELFF | TGTGCCAGCAGCTTACCCAGGGGCGGGGCCGGCTCGGAGCTGTTTTTT
many | TRBJ2-5 | TRBV5-6 | - | CASSLSRSGQETQYF | TGTGCCAGCAGCTTGTCCCGAAGCGGCCAAGAGACCCAGTACTTC
- | TRBJ2-3 | TRBV2 | - | CASRLQGADTQYF | TGTGCCAGCAGGTTACAGGGCGCGGATACGCAGTATTTT
- | TRBJ2-6 | TRBV7-9 | - | CASSLARTGANVLTF | TGTGCCAGCAGCTTAGCCCGGACAGGGGCCAACGTCCTGACTTTC
few | TRBJ1-1 | TRBV6-5 | - | CASSARGSTEAFF | TGTGCCAGCAGTGCAAGGGGATCCACTGAAGCTTTCTTT
- | TRBJ1-1 | TRBV20-1 | - | CSAPRTGRDEAFF | TGCAGTGCACCAAGGACGGGGCGGGATGAAGCTTTCTTT
- | TRBJ2-1 | TRBV10-1 | - | CASSLTPYNEQFF | TGCGCCAGCAGTTTGACGCCCTACAATGAGCAGTTCTTC
- | TRBJ1-2 | TRBV29-1 | - | CSVEDSGRGDTF | TGCAGCGTTGAAGACTCGGGGCGAGGCGACACCTTC
- | TRBJ1-1 | TRBV7-8 | TRBD1 | CASSFRTGGGRTEAFF | TGTGCCAGCAGCTTTAGGACAGGGGGGGGTCGAACTGAAGCTTTCTTT
- | TRBJ1-1 | TRBV2 | TRBD1 | CASSPFGGQGAEAFF | TGTGCCAGCAGCCCATTTGGGGGACAGGGCGCCGAAGCTTTCTTT
- | TRBJ1-2 | TRBV10-3 | - | CAINEGSFNYGYTF | TGTGCCATCAACGAGGGATCCTTTAACTATGGCTACACCTTC
- | TRBJ2-6 | TRBV7-2 | TRBD1 | CASSSGTGRTGANVLTF | TGTGCCAGCAGTTCCGGGACAGGGAGAACTGGGGCCAACGTCCTGACTTTC
once | TRBJ1-5 | TRBV10-3 | TRBD1 | CAISPGTGGEQPQHF | TGTGCCATCAGTCCCGGGACAGGTGGTGAACAGCCCCAGCATTTT
many | TRBJ1-5 | TRBV20-1 | - | CSARAQGNQPQHF | TGCAGTGCTAGAGCACAGGGAAATCAGCCCCAGCATTTT
many | TRBJ1-1 | TRBV19 | TRBD1 | CASSSRTQGAFGEAFF | TGTGCCAGTAGTTCCCGTACACAGGGGGCCTTCGGTGAAGCTTTCTTT
- | TRBJ2-5 | TRBV12-3/TRBV12-4 | TRBD1 | CASSLRTGLLRETQYF | TGTGCCAGTAGTCTACGGACAGGGCTGCTAAGAGAGACCCAGTACTTC
- | TRBJ2-2 | TRBV6-5 | - | CASSYSKGAGTGELFF | TGTGCCAGCAGTTACTCGAAAGGGGCGGGCACCGGGGAGCTGTTTTTT
- | TRBJ2-7 | TRBV2 | TRBD1 | CASSLGSDRGFYEQYF | TGTGCCAGCAGTTTGGGGTCGGACAGGGGGTTCTACGAGCAGTACTTC
- | TRBJ1-1 | TRBV10-3 | TRBD1 | CATGTGGHPEAFF | TGTGCCACCGGGACAGGGGGTCACCCTGAAGCTTTCTTT
many | TRBJ1-4 | TRBV25-1 | - | CASRGGEKLFF | TGTGCCAGCAGGGGTGGTGAAAAACTGTTTTTT
- | TRBJ2-7 | TRBV14 | TRBD2 | CASSPTSGILYEQYF | TGTGCCAGCAGCCCGACTAGCGGGATTCTCTACGAGCAGTACTTC
- | TRBJ1-2 | TRBV5-1 | - | CASSDERDYGYTF | TGCGCCAGCTCGGACGAACGTGACTATGGCTACACCTTC
- | TRBJ2-7 | TRBV19 | TRBD2 | CASSAGGQSYEQYF | TGTGCCAGTAGTGCGGGAGGCCAATCCTACGAGCAGTACTTC
few | TRBJ1-1 | TRBV7-2 | TRBD1 | CASSSAGQDISSTEAFF | TGTGCCAGCAGCTCCGCAGGACAGGATATATCGAGCACTGAAGCTTTCTTT
- | TRBJ2-2 | TRBV2 | - | CASSAPGTNTGELFF | TGTGCCAGCAGTGCTCCCGGGACGAACACCGGGGAGCTGTTTTTT
- | TRBJ1-1 | TRBV12-3/TRBV12-4 | - | CASSRYIAEAFF | TGTGCCAGCAGTCGATACATCGCTGAAGCTTTCTTT
many | TRBJ1-1 | TRBV6-4 | - | CASSQQDDTTEAFF | TGTGCCAGCAGCCAACAGGATGATACCACTGAAGCTTTCTTT
- | TRBJ2-5 | TRBV29-1 | - | CSVGPSGGAFLQETQYF | TGCAGCGTTGGTCCGTCTGGGGGGGCGTTTTTACAAGAGACCCAGTACTTC
many | TRBJ1-5 | TRBV29-1 | TRBD1 | CSAGQGGQPQHF | TGCAGCGCGGGACAGGGAGGTCAGCCCCAGCATTTT
many | TRBJ1-3 | TRBV25-1 | - | CASSIAGSSGNTIYF | TGTGCCAGCAGCATAGCGGGGAGCTCTGGAAACACCATATATTTT
- | TRBJ1-4 | TRBV5-1 | TRBD1 | CASSLTGQGGSNEKLFF | TGCGCCAGCAGCTTAACCGGACAGGGGGGTAGTAATGAAAAACTGTTTTTT
few | TRBJ2-5 | TRBV20-1 | TRBD1 | CSARTGTAKETQYF | TGCAGTGCTAGGACCGGGACAGCAAAAGAGACCCAGTACTTC
- | TRBJ2-5 | TRBV9 | - | CASSQFGGGETQYF | TGTGCCAGCAGCCAATTCGGGGGCGGAGAGACCCAGTACTTC
few | TRBJ1-3 | TRBV7-9 | - | CATPRGFAGNTIYF | TGTGCCACCCCCCGGGGGTTCGCTGGAAACACCATATATTTT
few | TRBJ1-2 | TRBV7-2 | TRBD1 | CASSLDRDRGSGYTF | TGTGCCAGCAGCTTAGATCGGGACAGGGGGAGTGGCTACACCTTC
- | TRBJ1-2 | TRBV29-1 | - | CSVEDTNGYTF | TGCAGCGTTGAAGATACCAATGGCTACACCTTC
- | TRBJ1-2 | TRBV7-9 | - | CASSPGARFIYGYTF | TGTGCCAGCAGCCCAGGAGCGCGGTTCATTTATGGCTACACCTTC
many | TRBJ1-4 | TRBV7-6 | - | CASSLLGSRATNEKLFF | TGTGCCAGCAGCTTATTGGGCAGTCGTGCAACTAATGAAAAACTGTTTTTT
- | TRBJ1-5 | TRBV2 | - | CASTSGSGQPQHF | TGTGCCAGCACCTCAGGGTCCGGTCAGCCCCAGCATTTT
- | TRBJ1-5 | TRBV10-3 | - | CAISESGSRETQHF | TGTGCCATCAGTGAGTCAGGTAGTAGAGAGACCCAGCATTTT
many | TRBJ2-7 | TRBV2 | - | CASSDLAAGKTYEQYF | TGTGCCAGCAGTGACCTCGCGGCAGGGAAAACGTACGAGCAGTACTTC
many | TRBJ1-2 | TRBV25-1 | - | CASSPGGSYYGYTF | TGTGCCAGCAGCCCTGGCGGTTCGTACTATGGCTACACCTTC